Below, 14 T cell receptor beta chains from the same sample are listed, as sequenced in a study of Graves' ophthalmopathy and Graves' hyperthyroidism. For repertoire sequencing, the TCR beta CDR3 regions were amplified from RNA transcripts. Scientists carried out first-round RT-PCR using HTBI primers and then a second-round multiplex PCR. One entry per CDR3 protein results from TCRdb running MiXCR on the multiplex PCR reads. The table lists some 520,000 distinct CDR3 sequences, 13% to 15% of them singletons. Input material: blood. The receptors originated from a woman aged 25-40 years with Graves' ophthalmopathy.

This clonotype was seen many times. The V gene is TRBV12-3 or TRBV12-4, the J gene TRBJ2-5, with 12 bases fitting TRBD2. The J segment lost 5 bases and the V segment lost 6 bases, leaving 10 bases of the junction unmatched. The length of the CDR3 is 16 residues. The CDR3 is CASSWTSGEVGETQYF. CDR3 sequence (DNA): TGTGCCAGCAGCTGGACTAGCGGGGAGGTAGGGGAGACCCAGTACTTC.

At least ten counts were recorded for this clonotype. The chain has TRBV4-1 and TRBJ1-5, with D perhaps TRBD1 (6 bases). Trimming removed 4 bases from V and 0 bases from J, with 13 bases in between. This CDR3 is 16 amino acids long. CDR1 and CDR2 (germline): MGHRA, YSYEKL. CDR3 DNA: TGCGCCAGCAGCCTTCACGGACAGTATAGCAATCAGCCCCAGCATTTT. Its translation: CASSLHGQYSNQPQHF.

In its sample, this clonotype was seen many times. The chain is built from TRBV18 and TRBJ1-6; D possibly corresponds to TRBD1 (6 bases). V was pared by 1 base and J by 6 bases, with 10 bases between. The CDR3 is 15 residues long. The germline V gene encodes CDR1 KGHSH and CDR2 LQKENI. This CDR3 reads CASSPQQGSNSPLHF. CDR3 coding DNA: TGTGCCAGCTCACCACAACAGGGAAGTAATTCACCCCTCCACTTT.

The table lists this clonotype with many counts. The chain employs TRBV12-3 or TRBV12-4 and TRBJ1-1, with D possibly matching TRBD1 (5 bases). Trimming shortened V by 6 bases and J by 5 bases, and 13 bases separated the two germline ends. The CDR3 sequence is 13 residues long. The CDR3 coding sequence is TGTGCCAGCAGAAGGGACCGGCGGACTGAAGCTTTCTTT. Protein product: CASRRDRRTEAFF.

The table lists this clonotype with a few counts. CDR3 in amino acids: CAWSVQGLPNTEAFF. As DNA, the CDR3 is TGTGCCTGGAGTGTACAAGGACTCCCGAACACTGAAGCTTTCTTT. The rearrangement links TRBV30 to TRBJ1-1; D is ambiguous. The CDR3 has 15 amino acids. The ends were cut back, 0 bases at V and 1 base at J, with 12 bases in the middle. Germline assignment: CDR1 GTSNPN and CDR2 SVGIG (reference sequence).

V usage is TRBV12-3 or TRBV12-4 and J usage is TRBJ1-1, with D unresolved. This CDR3 has 15 amino acids. V lost 8 bases and J lost 0, with 16 bases in between. CDR3 DNA sequence: TGTGCCAGCCGCTCAGGACCCTCTATGAACACTGAAGCTTTCTTT. Amino acid sequence: CASRSGPSMNTEAFF.

This clonotype appeared many times. The V call is TRBV6-1, the J call TRBJ1-1; D call uncertain. V was shortened by 0 bases and J by 7 bases, with 9 bases between the two germline ends. Germline CDR1 and CDR2: MNHNS and SASEGT. The CDR3 is made up of 13 amino acids. The CDR3 sequence: CASSEARQGEAFF. The DNA of the CDR3 is TGTGCCAGCAGTGAAGCGAGGCAAGGTGAAGCTTTCTTT.

This clonotype has ten or more counts. The chain couples TRBV27 to TRBJ1-2; no firm D call. The CDR3 has 15 residues. The V and J ends lost 0 bases and 8 bases respectively, with 16 bases between them. The V gene's germline CDR1 is MNHEY and CDR2 SMNVEV (reference sequence). The CDR3 region has the DNA TGTGCCAGCAGTTTATCGTTCCCCCTCTCGGGGGGCTACACCTTC. As protein: CASSLSFPLSGGYTF.

This clonotype has ten or more counts. The chain combines TRBV11-2 with TRBJ2-4; 7 bases fit TRBD1. This CDR3 is built from 15 residues. Per the germline V gene, CDR1 is SGHAT and CDR2 is FQNNGV. Trimming removed 6 bases from V and 0 bases from J; junction bases left unmatched: 5. For the CDR3, the DNA is TGTGCCAGCAGTATACAGGGGTTAGCCAAAAACATTCAGTACTTC. The encoded protein is CASSIQGLAKNIQYF. Full variable domain (remainder filled in from reference TRBV11-2 and TRBJ2-4): EAGVAQSPRYKIIEKRQSVAFWCNPISGHATLYWYQQILGQGPKLLIQFQNNGVVDDSQLPKDRFSAERLKGVDSTLKIQPAKLEDSAVYLCASSIQGLAKNIQYFGAGTRLSVL.

This clonotype was picked up many times. The CDR3 reads CASSLASALAGEQYF. The CDR3 DNA reads TGTGCCAGCAGCTTAGCGTCGGCACTAGCGGGCGAGCAGTACTTC. V and J are TRBV7-2 and TRBJ2-7, with 9 nucleotides matching TRBD2. Germline CDR1 reads SGHTA; CDR2 reads FQGNSA. CDR3 length: 15 residues. The V segment lost 0 bases and the J segment 6 bases; nucleotides outside the gene matches: 6.

This clonotype was counted ten times or more. The chain couples TRBV19 to TRBJ1-1, with D perhaps matching TRBD1 (6 bases). Trimming pared 3 bases from V and 1 base from J, leaving 15 bases between. Germline lookup yields CDR1 LNHDA and CDR2 SQIVND (reference sequence). CDR3 size: 16 residues. For the CDR3, the DNA is TGTGCCAGTAGTATCGCTTCGGGACAAACGAACACTGAAGCTTTCTTT. Its protein product is CASSIASGQTNTEAFF.

In its sample, this clonotype was seen a few times. At one of its ends the junction is not consistent with the germline gene, which may arise from a read error. The genes are TRBV28 and TRBJ1-2; 12 nucleotides agree with TRBD1. The germline V gene encodes CDR1 MDHEN and CDR2 SYDVKM. The CDR3 contains 18 residues. This chain's CDR3 is CASSLIRDRGRINYGYSF. Here the CDR3 DNA reads TGTGCCAGCAGCCTCATCCGGGACAGGGGGCGAATTAACTATGGCTACTCCTTC.

At least ten counts were recorded for this clonotype. The genes are TRBV6-1 and TRBJ2-5; D is unclear. Per the germline V gene, CDR1 is MNHNS and CDR2 is SASEGT. V shed 1 base and J shed 2 bases, with 5 bases lying between them. The CDR3 is 13 amino acids. The CDR3 DNA follows: TGTGCCAGCAGTGAAGTCGTTCAAGAGACCCAGTACTTC. It translates to CASSEVVQETQYF.

The sample holds many counts of this clonotype. The V call is TRBV12-3 or TRBV12-4, the J call TRBJ2-7; D may be TRBD1 or TRBD2 (5 bases each). V gave up 2 bases and J gave up 3 bases, with 11 bases separating them. The CDR3 consists of 14 residues. The CDR3 sequence is CASSLRDARYEQYF. The CDR3 region has the DNA TGTGCCAGCAGTTTACGGGACGCCCGCTACGAGCAGTACTTC.